The clone carrying this T cell receptor (beta chain) was detected only a few times. Its specificity is not known. The entry originates in a study of T cells in Graves' hyperthyroidism and ophthalmopathy. TCR beta CDR3 regions were amplified from RNA transcripts. First-round RT-PCR with HTBI primers amplified the TCR CDR3 region. MiXCR was run by TCRdb on the multiplex PCR reads, yielding one entry per CDR3 protein. This sample yields under 200,000 distinct CDR3 sequences, of which about 9.4% are seen a single time; roughly a fifth belongs to the top ten. It was 8 to 10 ml of fresh peripheral blood that supplied the PBMCs. The CDR3 length is 16 residues. The trim removed 5 bases at V and 9 bases at J, leaving 12 bases unmatched. Germline lookup yields CDR1 MNHNS and CDR2 SASEGT. Study findings and constraints: Blood held most thyroid clonotypes expanded above 0.001 frequency. Ophthalmopathy, as predicted by the model, came a median about six months after the prediction.

The specimen was blood. The chain carries TRBV6-1 and TRBJ2-1; 11 bases fit TRBD2. This TCR derives from a woman aged 18-35 years with Graves' hyperthyroidism that later progressed to Graves' ophthalmopathy. In nucleotides, the CDR3 is TGTGCCAGCAGTTTGGTTAGCGGGAGGGACAGAAGTGAGCAGTTCTTC. It translates to CASSLVSGRDRSEQFF.